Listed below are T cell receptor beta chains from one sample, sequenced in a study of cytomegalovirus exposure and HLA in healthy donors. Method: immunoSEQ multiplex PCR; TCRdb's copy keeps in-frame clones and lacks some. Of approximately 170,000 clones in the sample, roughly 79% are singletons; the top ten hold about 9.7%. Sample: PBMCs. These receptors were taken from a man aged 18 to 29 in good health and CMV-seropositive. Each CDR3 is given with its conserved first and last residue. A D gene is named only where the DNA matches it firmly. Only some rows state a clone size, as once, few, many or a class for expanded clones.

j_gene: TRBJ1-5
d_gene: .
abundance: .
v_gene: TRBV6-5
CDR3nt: TGTGCCAGCAGTCATCTCCCTGAGGGCAATCAGCCCCAGCATTTT
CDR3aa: CASSHLPEGNQPQHF

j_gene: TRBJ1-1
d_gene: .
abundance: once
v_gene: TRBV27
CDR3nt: TGTGCCAGCAGTTTGGAGTGGAACACTGAAGCTTTCTTT
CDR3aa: CASSLEWNTEAFF

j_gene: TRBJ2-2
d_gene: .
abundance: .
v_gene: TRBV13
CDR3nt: TGTGCCAGCAGCTTAGTTGGAGGGGTACGGGCCAACACCGGGGAGCTGTTTTTT
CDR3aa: CASSLVGGVRANTGELFF

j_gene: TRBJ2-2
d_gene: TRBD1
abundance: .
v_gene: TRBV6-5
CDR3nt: TGTGCCAGCAGTACCCCTGAAGGGGGCCTCGGGGAGCTGTTTTTT
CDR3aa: CASSTPEGGLGELFF

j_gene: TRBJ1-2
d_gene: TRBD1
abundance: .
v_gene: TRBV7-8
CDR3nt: TGTGCCAGCAGCTCGCCAAGGACAGGGTGGGCAGGCTACACCTTC
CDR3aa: CASSSPRTGWAGYTF

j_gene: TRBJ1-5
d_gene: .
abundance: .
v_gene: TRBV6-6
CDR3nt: TGTGCCAGCAGTTACTCGGTTATCAGGGAGGCCCAGCATTTT
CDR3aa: CASSYSVIREAQHF

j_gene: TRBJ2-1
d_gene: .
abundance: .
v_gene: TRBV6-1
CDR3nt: TGTGCCAGCACCCTTACTCTCAATGAGCAGTTCTTC
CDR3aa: CASTLTLNEQFF

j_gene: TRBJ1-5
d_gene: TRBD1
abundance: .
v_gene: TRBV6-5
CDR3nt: TGTGCCAGCAGCCGGGACAGGGCTGGCAATCAGCCCCAGCATTTT
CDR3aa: CASSRDRAGNQPQHF

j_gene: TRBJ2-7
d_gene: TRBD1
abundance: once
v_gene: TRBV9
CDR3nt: TGTGCCAGCAGCGAGGACAGGGGTTACGAGCAGTACTTC
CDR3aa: CASSEDRGYEQYF

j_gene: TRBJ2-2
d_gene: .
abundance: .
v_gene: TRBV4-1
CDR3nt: TGCGCCAGCAGCCAAGGGACAACGAACACCGGGGAGCTGTTTTTT
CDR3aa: CASSQGTTNTGELFF

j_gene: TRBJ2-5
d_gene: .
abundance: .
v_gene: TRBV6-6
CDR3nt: TGTGCCAGCAGTTACTCGATTCAGGCTCGGCACGAGACCCAGTACTTC
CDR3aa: CASSYSIQARHETQYF

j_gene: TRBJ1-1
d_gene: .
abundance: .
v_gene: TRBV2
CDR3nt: TGTGCCAGCGAGGGTCTCACTGAAGCTTTCTTT
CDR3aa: CASEGLTEAFF

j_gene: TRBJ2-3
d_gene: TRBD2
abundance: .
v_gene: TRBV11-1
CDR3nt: TGTGCCAGCACGACCCCCGTGGGGGGAGGGGTCGATACGCAGTATTTT
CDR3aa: CASTTPVGGGVDTQYF

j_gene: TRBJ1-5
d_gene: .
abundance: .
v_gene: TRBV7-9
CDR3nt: TGTGCCAGCAGCCAGGACAGAGATAGCAATCAGCCCCAGCATTTT
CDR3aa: CASSQDRDSNQPQHF

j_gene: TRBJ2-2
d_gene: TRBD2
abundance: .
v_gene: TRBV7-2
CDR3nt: TGTGCCAGCAGCTTAGCTAGCGGGAGGCGTCATTATACCGGGGAGCTGTTTTTT
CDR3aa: CASSLASGRRHYTGELFF